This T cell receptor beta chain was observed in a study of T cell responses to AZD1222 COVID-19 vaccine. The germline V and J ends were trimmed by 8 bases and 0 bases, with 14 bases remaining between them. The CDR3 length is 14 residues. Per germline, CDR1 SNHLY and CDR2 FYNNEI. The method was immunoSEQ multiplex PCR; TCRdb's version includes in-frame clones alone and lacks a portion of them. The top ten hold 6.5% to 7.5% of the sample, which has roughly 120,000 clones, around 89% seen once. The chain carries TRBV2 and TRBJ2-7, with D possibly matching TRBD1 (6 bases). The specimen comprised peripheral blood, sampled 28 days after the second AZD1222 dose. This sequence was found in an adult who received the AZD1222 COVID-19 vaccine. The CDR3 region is CASDWTEHSYEQYF. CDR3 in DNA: TGTGCCAGCGACTGGACAGAGCACTCCTACGAGCAGTACTTC.